The clone carrying this T cell receptor (beta chain) was picked up many times. As yet, its antigen is unknown. Disease duration was under 3 months in the ophthalmopathy patients, who also had a Clinical Activity Score of at least 3 and a NOSPECS grade of at least 4. PBMCs were obtained from over 8.5 ml fresh peripheral blood. These data belong to a study of T cells in Graves' hyperthyroidism and ophthalmopathy. Study-level results: Blood shared most expanded thyroid clonotypes above 0.001. A model of 13 V-J features distinguished ophthalmopathy from stable hyperthyroidism.

Researchers amplified the TCR beta CDR3 regions from RNA transcripts. HTBI primers were employed in a first-round RT-PCR of the TCR CDR3. TCRdb itself ran the multiplex PCR reads through MiXCR, one entry per CDR3 protein. The data contain about 640,000 distinct CDR3 sequences, around 13% of them singletons. Germline CDR1 SGHTA, CDR2 FQGTGA. This CDR3 spans 20 amino acids. Trimming removed 4 bases from V and 7 bases from J; junction bases left unmatched: 25. This receptor was taken from a woman between 50 and 59 years old with Graves' ophthalmopathy. The chain recombines TRBV7-3 with TRBJ2-4; 7 bases match TRBD1. The material sequenced was blood. CDR3 residues: CASSSMWTGPSGVARNIQYF. For the CDR3, the DNA is TGTGCCAGCAGCTCCATGTGGACAGGACCATCCGGGGTTGCGAGGAACATTCAGTACTTC. Together with reference TRBV7-3 and TRBJ2-4, the CDR3 gives the full variable domain: GAGVSQTPSNKVTEKGKYVELRCDPISGHTALYWYRQSLGQGPEFLIYFQGTGAADDSGLPNDRFFAVRPEGSVSTLKIQRTERGDSAVYLCASSSMWTGPSGVARNIQYFGAGTRLSVL.